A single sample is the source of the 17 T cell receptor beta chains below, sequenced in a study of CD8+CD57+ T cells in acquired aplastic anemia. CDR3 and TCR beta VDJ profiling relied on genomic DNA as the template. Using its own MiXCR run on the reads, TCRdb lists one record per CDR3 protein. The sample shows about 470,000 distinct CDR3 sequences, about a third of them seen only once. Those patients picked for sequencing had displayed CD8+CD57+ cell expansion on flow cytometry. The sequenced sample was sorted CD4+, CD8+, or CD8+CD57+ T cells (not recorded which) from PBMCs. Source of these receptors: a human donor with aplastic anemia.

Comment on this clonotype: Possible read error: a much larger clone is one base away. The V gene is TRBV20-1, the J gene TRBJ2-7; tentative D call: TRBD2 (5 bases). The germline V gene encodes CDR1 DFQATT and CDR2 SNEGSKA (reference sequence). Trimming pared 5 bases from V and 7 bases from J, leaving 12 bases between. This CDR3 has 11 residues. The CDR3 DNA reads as TGCAGTGCTGCCGGTAGCGATGAGCAGTACTTC. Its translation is CSAAGSDEQYF.

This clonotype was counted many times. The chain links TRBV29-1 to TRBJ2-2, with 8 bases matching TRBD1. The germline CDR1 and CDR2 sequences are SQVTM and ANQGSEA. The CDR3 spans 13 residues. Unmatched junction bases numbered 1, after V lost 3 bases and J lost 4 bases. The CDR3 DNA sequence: TGCAGCGTTGACGGACAGGGCACCGGGGAGCTGTTTTTT. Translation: CSVDGQGTGELFF.

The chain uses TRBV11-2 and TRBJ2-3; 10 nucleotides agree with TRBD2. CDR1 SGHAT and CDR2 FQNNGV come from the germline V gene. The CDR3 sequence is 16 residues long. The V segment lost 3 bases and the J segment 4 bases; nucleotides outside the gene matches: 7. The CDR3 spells CASSFSSGGAADTQYF. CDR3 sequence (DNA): TGTGCCAGCAGCTTTTCAAGCGGGGGGGCGGCAGATACGCAGTATTTT.

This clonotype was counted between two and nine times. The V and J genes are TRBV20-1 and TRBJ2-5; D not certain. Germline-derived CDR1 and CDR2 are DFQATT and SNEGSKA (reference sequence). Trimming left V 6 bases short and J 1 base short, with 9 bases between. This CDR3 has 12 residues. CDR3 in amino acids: CSAPQLQETQYF. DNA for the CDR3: TGCAGTGCGCCCCAGCTCCAAGAGACCCAGTACTTC.

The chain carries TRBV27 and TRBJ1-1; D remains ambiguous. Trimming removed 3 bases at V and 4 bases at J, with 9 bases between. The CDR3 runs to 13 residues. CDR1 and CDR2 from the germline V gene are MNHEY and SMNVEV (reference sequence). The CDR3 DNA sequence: TGTGCCAGCAGTTTTGACCTCTTCACTGAAGCTTTCTTT. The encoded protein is CASSFDLFTEAFF.

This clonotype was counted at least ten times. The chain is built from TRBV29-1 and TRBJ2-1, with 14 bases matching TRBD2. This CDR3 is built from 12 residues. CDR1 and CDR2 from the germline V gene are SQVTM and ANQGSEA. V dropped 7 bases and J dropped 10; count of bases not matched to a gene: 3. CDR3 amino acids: CSAGTSGREQFF. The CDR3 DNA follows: TGCAGCGCCGGGACTAGCGGGAGAGAGCAGTTCTTC.

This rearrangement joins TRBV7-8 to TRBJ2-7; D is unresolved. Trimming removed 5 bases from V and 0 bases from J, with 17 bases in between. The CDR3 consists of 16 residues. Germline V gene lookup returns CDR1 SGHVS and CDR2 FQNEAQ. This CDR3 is CASSPSPGWSSYEQYF. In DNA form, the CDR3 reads TGTGCCAGCAGCCCCAGCCCAGGCTGGAGCTCCTACGAGCAGTACTTC.

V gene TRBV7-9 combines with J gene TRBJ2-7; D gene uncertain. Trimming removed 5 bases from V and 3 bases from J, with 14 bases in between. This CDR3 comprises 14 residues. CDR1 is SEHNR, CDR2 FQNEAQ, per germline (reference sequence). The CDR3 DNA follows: TGTGCCAGCAGCCTATTCCCGGTCTTCTACGAGCAGTACGTC. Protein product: CASSLFPVFYEQYV.

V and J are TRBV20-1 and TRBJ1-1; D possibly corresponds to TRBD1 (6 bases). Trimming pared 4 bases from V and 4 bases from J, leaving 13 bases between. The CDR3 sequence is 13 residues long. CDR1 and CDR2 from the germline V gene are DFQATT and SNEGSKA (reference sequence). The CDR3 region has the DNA TGCAGTGCTAATGCAGGGGAGGCCACTGAAGCTTTCTTT. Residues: CSANAGEATEAFF.

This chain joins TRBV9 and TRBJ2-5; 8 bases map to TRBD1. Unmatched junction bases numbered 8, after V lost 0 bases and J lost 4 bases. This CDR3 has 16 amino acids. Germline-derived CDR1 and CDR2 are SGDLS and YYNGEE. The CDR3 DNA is TGTGCCAGCAGCGTAGGTAACAGGGGGTCGGGAGAGACCCAGTACTTC. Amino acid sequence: CASSVGNRGSGETQYF.

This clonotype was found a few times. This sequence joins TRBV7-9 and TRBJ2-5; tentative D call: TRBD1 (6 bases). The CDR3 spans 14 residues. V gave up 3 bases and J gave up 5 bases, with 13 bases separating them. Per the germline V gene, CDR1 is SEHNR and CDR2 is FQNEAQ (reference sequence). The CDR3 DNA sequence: TGTGCCAGCAGCTTGCTAGCAGGGGTCGAGACCCAGTACTTC. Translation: CASSLLAGVETQYF.

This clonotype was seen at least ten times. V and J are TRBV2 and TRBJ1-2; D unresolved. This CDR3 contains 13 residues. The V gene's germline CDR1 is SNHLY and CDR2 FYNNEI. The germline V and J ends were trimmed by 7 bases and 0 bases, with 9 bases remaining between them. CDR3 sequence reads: CASTGRTNYGYTF. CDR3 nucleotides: TGTGCCAGCACGGGCCGAACTAACTATGGCTACACCTTC.

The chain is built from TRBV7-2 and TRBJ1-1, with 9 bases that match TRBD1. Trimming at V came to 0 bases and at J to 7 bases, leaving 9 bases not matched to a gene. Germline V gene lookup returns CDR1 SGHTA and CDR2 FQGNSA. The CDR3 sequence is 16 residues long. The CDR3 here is CASSLAATGGFIEAFF. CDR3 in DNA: TGTGCCAGCAGCTTAGCTGCGACAGGGGGTTTTATTGAAGCTTTCTTT.

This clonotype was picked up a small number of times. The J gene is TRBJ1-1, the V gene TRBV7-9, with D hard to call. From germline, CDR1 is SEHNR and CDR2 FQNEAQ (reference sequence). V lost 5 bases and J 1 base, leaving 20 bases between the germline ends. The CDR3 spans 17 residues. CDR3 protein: CASSTPFDAVKNTEAFF. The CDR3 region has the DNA TGTGCCAGCAGCACCCCCTTTGACGCCGTAAAGAACACTGAAGCTTTCTTT.

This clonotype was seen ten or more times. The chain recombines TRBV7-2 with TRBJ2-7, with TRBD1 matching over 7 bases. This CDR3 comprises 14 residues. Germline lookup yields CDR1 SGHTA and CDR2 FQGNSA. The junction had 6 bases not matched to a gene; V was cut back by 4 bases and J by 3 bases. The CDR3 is CASSYPTGSYEQYF. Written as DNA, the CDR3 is TGTGCCAGCAGCTACCCGACAGGGAGCTACGAGCAGTACTTC.

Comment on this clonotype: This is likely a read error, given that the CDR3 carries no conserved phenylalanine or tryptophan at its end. The CDR3 nucleotides read TGCAGTGCTAGAAATATCCCGCTAGGCTATGGCTACACCCTC. Encoded protein: CSARNIPLGYGYTL. The chain combines TRBV20-1 with TRBJ1-2; D not resolved. This CDR3 has 14 residues. Trimming took off 2 bases at V and 4 bases at J, with 14 bases between the two ends. Looked up from germline, CDR1 is DFQATT and CDR2 is SNEGSKA (reference sequence).

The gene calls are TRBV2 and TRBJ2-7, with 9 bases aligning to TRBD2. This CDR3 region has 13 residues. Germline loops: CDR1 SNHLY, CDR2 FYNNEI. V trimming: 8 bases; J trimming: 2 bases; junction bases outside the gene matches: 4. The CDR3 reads CASARGGAYEQYF. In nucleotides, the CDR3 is TGTGCCAGCGCCCGCGGGGGGGCCTACGAGCAGTACTTC.